These 8 T cell receptor beta chains share one sample of origin, sequenced in a study of cytomegalovirus exposure and HLA in healthy donors. Sequencing was performed with immunoSEQ multiplex PCR; in TCRdb, only in-frame clones are kept and a portion is missing. The table has around 120,000 clones, about 90% seen once. Sequences were obtained from PBMCs. The receptor set was obtained from a young woman in good health and CMV-seronegative.

The chain couples TRBV6-1 to TRBJ1-5, with 7 positions matching TRBD1. The J segment lost 2 bases and the V segment lost 6 bases, leaving 7 bases of the junction unmatched. The CDR3 has 15 residues. Germline CDR1 MNHNS, CDR2 SASEGT. The CDR3 DNA sequence: TGTGCCAGCAGAGCTGTAGGACAGGGCAATCAGCCCCAGCATTTT. This codes for CASRAVGQGNQPQHF.

The rearrangement uses TRBV2 and TRBJ2-6; D may be TRBD1 (6 bases). The CDR3 runs 15 residues. Germline V gene lookup returns CDR1 SNHLY and CDR2 FYNNEI. V gave up 6 bases and J gave up 2 bases, with 11 bases separating them. The CDR3 nucleotides read TGTGCCAGCAGCCACAACAGGGCTGGGGCCAACGTCCTGACTTTC. Its protein product is CASSHNRAGANVLTF.

V is TRBV30 and J is TRBJ1-5; tentative D call: TRBD1 (5 bases). Germline V gene sequence: CDR1 GTSNPN, CDR2 SVGIG (reference sequence). Trimming took 1 base from V and 0 from J, leaving 16 bases between them. The CDR3 totals 17 residues. The CDR3 loop reads CAWSASRTLYSNQPQHF. CDR3 DNA: TGTGCCTGGAGTGCCTCCCGGACACTTTATAGCAATCAGCCCCAGCATTTT.

V and J are TRBV5-1 and TRBJ2-3, with 9 nucleotides matching TRBD1. The CDR3 length is 19 residues. Trimming took 5 bases from V and 1 from J; bases not matched to a gene: 17. Germline V lookup: CDR1 SGHRS, CDR2 YFSETQ. Here the CDR3 DNA reads TGCGCCAGCAGAGCCGCCAACCGGGACAGGGCTAAAGGCACAGATACGCAGTATTTT. It encodes CASRAANRDRAKGTDTQYF.

The chain links TRBV11-2 to TRBJ2-3, with TRBD2 matching 7 bases. Unmatched junction bases numbered 0, after V lost 2 bases and J lost 1 base. This CDR3 spans 14 amino acids. CDR1 SGHAT and CDR2 FQNNGV come from the germline V gene. The CDR3 coding sequence is TGTGCCAGCAGCTTACGGGGGGGCACAGATACGCAGTATTTT. Translating it yields CASSLRGGTDTQYF.

This clone turned up a few times. This chain uses TRBV6-1 with TRBJ1-2; D ambiguous. This CDR3 contains 13 residues. Trimming took off 6 bases at V and 6 bases at J, with 14 bases between the two ends. Germline-derived CDR1 and CDR2 are MNHNS and SASEGT. The CDR3 nucleotides read TGTGCCAGCAGACTGTCCCACGGGGATGGCTACACCTTC. This sequence encodes CASRLSHGDGYTF.

At least ten counts were recorded for this clone. V and J are TRBV6-4 and TRBJ2-2; D is perhaps TRBD1 (6 bases). The germline CDR1 and CDR2 sequences are MRHNA and SNTAGT. The CDR3 totals 13 residues. Trimming removed 4 bases at V and 3 bases at J, with 6 bases between. CDR3 region: CASSAGDTGELFF. Written as DNA, the CDR3 is TGTGCCAGCAGTGCAGGGGACACCGGGGAGCTGTTTTTT.

In its sample, this clone was seen a few times. V usage is TRBV5-1 and J usage is TRBJ1-1; D possibly corresponds to TRBD1 (6 bases). With 4 bases removed from V and 0 bases from J, the gap between germline ends came to 22 bases. The CDR3 runs 18 residues. Germline values: CDR1 SGHRS, CDR2 YFSETQ. The CDR3 spells CASSPWALTGLMNTEAFF. For the CDR3, the DNA is TGCGCCAGCAGCCCATGGGCGTTGACAGGCCTAATGAACACTGAAGCTTTCTTT.